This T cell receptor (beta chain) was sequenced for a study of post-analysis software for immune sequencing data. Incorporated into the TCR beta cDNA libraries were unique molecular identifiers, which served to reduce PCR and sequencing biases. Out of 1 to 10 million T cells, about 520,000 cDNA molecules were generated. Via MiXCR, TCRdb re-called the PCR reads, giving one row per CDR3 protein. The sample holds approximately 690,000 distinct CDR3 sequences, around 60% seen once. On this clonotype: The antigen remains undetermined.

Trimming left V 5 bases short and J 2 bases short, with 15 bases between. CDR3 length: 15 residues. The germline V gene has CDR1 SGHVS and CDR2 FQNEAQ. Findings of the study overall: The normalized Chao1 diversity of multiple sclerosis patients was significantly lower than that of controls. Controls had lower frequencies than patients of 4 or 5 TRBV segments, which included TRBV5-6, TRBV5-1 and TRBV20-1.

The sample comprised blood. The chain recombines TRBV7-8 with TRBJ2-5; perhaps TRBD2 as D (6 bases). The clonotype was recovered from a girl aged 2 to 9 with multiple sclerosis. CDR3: CASSPRRAGQETQYF. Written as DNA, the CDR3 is TGTGCCAGCAGCCCGCGGAGGGCAGGGCAAGAGACCCAGTACTTC.